This TCR beta chain appears in the sequencing data of a study of T cell responses to AZD1222 COVID-19 vaccine. Findings of the study overall: Only 5 or 6 people who got AZD1222 tested seropositive at baseline. White British people made up most donors, females outnumbered males, and clonal diversity was possibly underestimated.

The data were produced by immunoSEQ multiplex PCR, yet TCRdb's version contains in-frame clones alone and is incomplete. This table holds roughly 120,000 clones, roughly 88% found once. On this clone: Its antigen is currently unknown.

This CDR3 is built from 14 residues. The V gene lost 1 base and the J gene lost 2 bases, with 6 bases spanning the gap. Germline CDR1 and CDR2: LNHNV and YYDKDF (reference sequence). The genes are TRBV15 and TRBJ2-1; no reliable D call. The starting material was peripheral blood, obtained on day 0 of AZD1222 vaccination. The sequence derives from an adult in good health. The CDR3 sequence: CATSRGDTYNEQFF. CDR3 nucleotides: TGTGCCACCAGCAGAGGTGACACCTACAATGAGCAGTTCTTC.